The 31 T cell receptor beta chains presented below share a single source sample, sequenced in a study of cytomegalovirus exposure and HLA in healthy donors (TCRdb year 2017). Libraries were built with the immunoSEQ multiplex PCR assay. For the multiplex PCR, a mixture combining 60 forward primers for TCR Vbeta segments and 13 reverse primers for TCR Jbeta segments was used. In TCRdb, the immuneACCESS table is reduced to in-frame sequences with V and J assigned. These tables do not hold every clone; where another copy was compared, an unresolved V gene accounts for under half, and the others remain unexplained. This sample gives 130,000 to 150,000 clones in total; under 80% of them show up just once. Of the sample, around 4% falls within the top ten clones. The sample was PBMCs. These receptor sequences come from a man between 18 and 29 years old in good health and CMV-seropositive.

The V and J genes are TRBV19 and TRBJ1-5; 8 bases are a match to TRBD1. Germline lookup yields CDR1 LNHDA and CDR2 SQIVND (reference sequence). The CDR3 sequence is 15 residues long. J was trimmed by 2 bases and V by 3 bases; bases with no gene match: 3. This CDR3 reads CASSMQGAGNQPQHF. DNA for the CDR3: TGTGCCAGTAGTATGCAGGGGGCCGGCAATCAGCCCCAGCATTTT.

This clone came up a few times. This chain links TRBV19 with TRBJ1-1, with a possible D match to TRBD1 (5 bases). This CDR3 is built from 13 residues. The V and J ends lost 5 bases and 2 bases respectively, with 9 bases between them. Germline values: CDR1 LNHDA, CDR2 SQIVND (reference sequence). Written as DNA, the CDR3 is TGTGCCAGTAGTGTCGGGGGAAACACTGAAGCTTTCTTT. As protein: CASSVGGNTEAFF.

This rearrangement joins TRBV5-6 to TRBJ2-7, with a tentative D call TRBD2 (5 bases). This CDR3 is built from 12 residues. V lost 0 bases, J lost 4 bases, and 5 bases lay in between. Germline V CDR1 and CDR2: SGHDT, YYEEEE. CDR3 residues: CASSLGGYEQYF. The DNA of the CDR3 is TGTGCCAGCAGCTTGGGAGGGTACGAGCAGTACTTC.

This clone was seen more than once but under ten times. The chain recombines TRBV4-3 with TRBJ1-2; no clear D. The V end lost 1 base, the J end lost 9 bases, and 18 bases lay between the germline ends. Germline-derived CDR1 and CDR2 are LGHNA and YSLEER. The CDR3 runs to 15 residues. The CDR3 reads CASSQVGTASSRYTF. DNA of the CDR3: TGCGCCAGCAGCCAAGTAGGCACTGCCTCTAGTCGCTACACCTTC.

The chain recombines TRBV21-1 with TRBJ1-2. TRBV21-1 is tagged as a pseudogene. This CDR3 spans 13 amino acids. CDR3 nucleotide sequence: TGTGCCAGCAGCGACGGGATTAACTATGGCTACACCTTC. This sequence encodes CASSDGINYGYTF.

The chain couples TRBV5-1 to TRBJ2-7, with TRBD1 matching over 7 bases. This CDR3 spans 14 amino acids. Germline V gene sequence: CDR1 SGHRS, CDR2 YFSETQ. V trimming: 6 bases; J trimming: 0 bases; junction bases outside the gene matches: 6. The CDR3 sequence is CASNYRGYSYEQYF. The CDR3 DNA is TGCGCCAGCAACTACAGGGGTTACTCCTACGAGCAGTACTTC.

This sequence joins TRBV25-1 and TRBJ2-1, with D perhaps TRBD2 (6 bases). CDR3 size: 15 residues. V dropped 3 bases and J dropped 3 bases, with 12 bases sitting between them. Germline values: CDR1 MGHDK, CDR2 SYGVNS. The CDR3 nucleotides read TGTGCCAGCAGTGATCCCGCGGGGTTCTACAATGAGCAGTTCTTC. Encoded protein: CASSDPAGFYNEQFF.

This clone was detected only once. V usage is TRBV14 and J usage is TRBJ2-1; 9 nucleotides align to TRBD2. Looked up from germline, CDR1 is SGHDN and CDR2 is FVKESK. Trimming took 4 bases from V and 3 from J; bases not matched to a gene: 10. The CDR3 is 17 residues long. CDR3: CASSPQGRGGIYNEQFF. The CDR3 DNA reads as TGTGCCAGCAGCCCACAGGGGCGGGGGGGTATCTACAATGAGCAGTTCTTC.

The rearrangement links TRBV7-8 to TRBJ2-3; TRBD2 matches at 7 bases. V lost 1 base to trimming and J lost 5 bases; unmatched junction nucleotides: 3. The CDR3 runs 14 residues. CDR1 and CDR2 (germline): SGHVS, FQNEAQ. The CDR3 protein is CASSLGPSGDTQYF. As DNA, the CDR3 is TGTGCCAGCAGCTTAGGTCCTAGCGGAGATACGCAGTATTTT.

The V and J genes are TRBV2 and TRBJ2-3, with 7 bases aligning to TRBD1. The CDR3 length is 15 residues. The V and J ends lost 8 bases and 5 bases, in that order; junction bases with no gene match: 13. In germline, CDR1 is SNHLY, CDR2 FYNNEI. This CDR3 reads CASGQVRAGGDTQYF. As DNA, the CDR3 is TGTGCCAGCGGTCAAGTGAGGGCAGGGGGAGATACGCAGTATTTT. The full variable domain, in which reference TRBV2 and TRBJ2-3 provide the parts outside the CDR3, is EPEVTQTPSHQVTQMGQEVILRCVPISNHLYFYWYRQILGQKVEFLVSFYNNEISEKSEIFDDQFSVERPDGSNFTLKIRSTKLEDSAMYFCASGQVRAGGDTQYFGPGTRLTVL.

This sequence joins TRBV7-9 and TRBJ2-7; 7 positions match TRBD1. V shed 5 bases, J shed 5 bases, and the junction held 18 bases outside the gene matches. The CDR3 covers 17 residues. From germline, CDR1 is SEHNR and CDR2 FQNEAQ (reference sequence). The CDR3 spells CASSMVPSRDSSHEQYF. In DNA form, the CDR3 reads TGTGCCAGCAGCATGGTTCCAAGCCGGGACAGTAGCCACGAGCAGTACTTC.

This clone was recorded a few times. This chain connects TRBV30 to TRBJ2-7, with 8 bases identical to TRBD1. This CDR3 comprises 16 residues. Trimming removed 7 bases from V and 7 bases from J; junction bases left unmatched: 21. Looked up from germline, CDR1 is GTSNPN and CDR2 is SVGIG (reference sequence). The CDR3 sequence is CAFRDRFSIRVTEQYF. The CDR3 DNA follows: TGTGCCTTCCGGGACAGGTTTTCAATTAGGGTGACGGAGCAGTACTTC.

This chain joins TRBV9 and TRBJ1-6, with TRBD1 as a possible D gene (6 bases). The ends were cut back, 6 bases at V and 10 bases at J, with 20 bases in the middle. This CDR3 has 15 residues. Per germline, CDR1 SGDLS and CDR2 YYNGEE. The CDR3 DNA follows: TGTGCCAGCACCAGGGGCCAGGGTACCGGGTCACCCCTCCACTTT. This gives the protein CASTRGQGTGSPLHF. The full variable domain, completed using reference TRBV9 and TRBJ1-6, is DSGVTQTPKHLITATGQRVTLRCSPRSGDLSVYWYQQSLDQGLQFLIQYYNGEERAKGNILERFSAQQFPDLHSELNLSSLELGDSALYFCASTRGQGTGSPLHFGNGTRLTVT.

This chain joins TRBV2 and TRBJ1-2, with 7 nucleotides matching TRBD1. With V trimmed by 8 bases and J by 7 bases, 7 bases remained unmatched. This CDR3 has 12 amino acids. The germline gives CDR1 SNHLY, CDR2 FYNNEI. CDR3 loop: CASSLRGSGYTF. The CDR3 region has the DNA TGTGCCAGCTCACTCAGGGGGTCTGGCTACACCTTC.

The V call is TRBV12-5, the J call TRBJ2-7; 9 bases map to TRBD1. CDR1 and CDR2 from the germline V gene are LGHNT and FRNRAP. This CDR3 has 13 amino acids. Trimming at V came to 5 bases and at J to 4 bases, leaving 3 bases not matched to a gene. CDR3 amino acids: CASGTGGDYEQYF. DNA of the CDR3: TGTGCTAGTGGTACAGGGGGCGATTACGAGCAGTACTTC.

This chain joins TRBV7-2 and TRBJ1-1, with 9 positions matching TRBD1. CDR1 and CDR2 (germline): SGHTA, FQGNSA. CDR3 size: 15 residues. Trimming removed 2 bases from V and 4 bases from J; junction bases left unmatched: 5. CDR3 nucleotides: TGTGCCAGCAGCTTAAAGGGACAGGGAGGCACTGAAGCTTTCTTT. Protein: CASSLKGQGGTEAFF. Combining the CDR3 with reference TRBV7-2 and TRBJ1-1 gives the whole variable domain GAGVSQSPSNKVTEKGKDVELRCDPISGHTALYWYRQSLGQGLEFLIYFQGNSAPDKSGLPSDRFSAERTGGSVSTLTIQRTQQEDSAVYLCASSLKGQGGTEAFFGQGTRLTVV.

The chain recombines TRBV6-6 with TRBJ2-7; tentative D call: TRBD2 (5 bases). V was trimmed by 4 bases and J by 5 bases, leaving 9 bases between them. This CDR3 has 12 amino acids. The V gene's germline CDR1 is MNHNY and CDR2 SVGAGI (reference sequence). CDR3 bases: TGTGCCAGCAGTTCCCGGGGTAACGAGCAGTACTTC. Protein sequence: CASSSRGNEQYF.

This clone was seen a handful of times. J is TRBJ2-7 and V is TRBV19; 9 bases agree with TRBD1. Germline V gene lookup returns CDR1 LNHDA and CDR2 SQIVND (reference sequence). V lost 5 bases and J lost 3; bases outside the gene matches: 5. CDR3 length: 14 amino acids. The CDR3 sequence is CASSPTTGGYEQYF. For the CDR3, the DNA is TGTGCCAGTAGTCCAACGACAGGGGGCTACGAGCAGTACTTC.

This clone was observed a few times. The rearrangement links TRBV19 to TRBJ2-7; maybe TRBD1 (5 bases). V was clipped by 3 bases and J by 2 bases, with 8 bases between them. This CDR3 has 13 residues. Germline assignment: CDR1 LNHDA and CDR2 SQIVND (reference sequence). Here the CDR3 reads CASSIGRAYEQYF. The CDR3, as DNA: TGTGCCAGTAGTATCGGCAGGGCCTACGAGCAGTACTTC.

This clone was seen a single time. The chain joins TRBV7-6 to TRBJ2-3; no clear D. Per germline, CDR1 SGHVS and CDR2 FNYEAQ. The CDR3 has 16 residues. Deletions cut 5 bases from V and 0 bases from J, with 15 bases between. This CDR3 is CASSPRQITSTDTQYF. The CDR3 bases are TGTGCCAGCAGCCCTAGGCAGATTACTAGCACAGATACGCAGTATTTT.

This clone was counted a single time. The chain links TRBV5-1 to TRBJ2-7; 9 positions match TRBD1. The CDR3 is 15 residues long. J lost 2 bases, V lost 3 bases, and 6 bases had no gene match. CDR1 is SGHRS, CDR2 YFSETQ, per germline. CDR3 nucleotides: TGCGCCAGCAGCTCCGGGACAGGGAAAACCTACGAGCAGTACTTC. Its translation is CASSSGTGKTYEQYF.

J is TRBJ2-5 and V is TRBV6-5; D perhaps matches TRBD2 (6 bases). The CDR3 has 14 residues. CDR1 MNHEY and CDR2 SVGAGI come from the germline V gene. The V end lost 7 bases, the J end lost 5 bases, and 17 bases lay between the germline ends. The chain's CDR3 is CASTPPLARETQYF. Written as DNA, the CDR3 is TGTGCCAGCACCCCTCCCCTAGCGCGGGAGACCCAGTACTTC.

This clone has just a few counts. V is TRBV29-1 and J is TRBJ1-2; the D is unclear. The CDR3 contains 16 residues. Germline-derived CDR1 and CDR2 are SQVTM and ANQGSEA. Written as DNA, the CDR3 is TGCATCTGTTGGGCCAACGCAGGTAGAGCTAACTATGGCTACACCTTC. Its translation: CICWANAGRANYGYTF.

This clone was counted only a few times. The gene calls are TRBV10-1 and TRBJ2-6; D is perhaps TRBD2 (6 bases). The CDR3 sequence is 17 residues long. Germline values: CDR1 WNHNN, CDR2 SYGVQD (reference sequence). V was trimmed by 6 bases and J by 4 bases, leaving 19 bases between them. The CDR3 DNA reads as TGCGCCAGCAGGGGAATAGCGGATCGGTTGGGGGCCAACGTCCTGACTTTC. Amino acid sequence: CASRGIADRLGANVLTF.

The V call is TRBV28, the J call TRBJ2-5; 9 nucleotides line up with TRBD2. V gave up 5 bases and J gave up 4 bases; unmatched junction bases: 11. The length of the CDR3 is 16 residues. Germline V gene sequence: CDR1 MDHEN, CDR2 SYDVKM. The CDR3 region has the DNA TGTGCCAGCAGTACGCAGGGCGGGGGGGGAATAGAGACCCAGTACTTC. Amino acids: CASSTQGGGGIETQYF.

The chain has TRBV27 and TRBJ2-7; 7 positions match TRBD2. Germline-derived CDR1 and CDR2 are MNHEY and SMNVEV (reference sequence). V was clipped by 1 base and J by 7 bases; unmatched bases: 7. The CDR3 contains 14 residues. Here the CDR3 DNA reads TGTGCCAGCAGTTTATGGGGGGGGGACCGGGAGCAGTACTTC. This gives the protein CASSLWGGDREQYF.

The CDR3 DNA follows: TGTGCCAGCCGTCCGGCAGGGGGCTACCCTTATGGCTACACCTTC. Translated: CASRPAGGYPYGYTF. This chain joins TRBV5-4 and TRBJ1-2; TRBD1 matches at 8 bases. The CDR3 has 15 amino acids. Unmatched junction bases numbered 13, after V lost 7 bases and J lost 5 bases. Per the germline V gene, CDR1 is SGHNT and CDR2 is YYREEE (reference sequence).

The chain carries TRBV19 and TRBJ2-3; 8 bases map to TRBD1. CDR1 LNHDA and CDR2 SQIVND come from the germline V gene (reference sequence). V gave up 5 bases and J gave up 2 bases; unmatched junction bases: 3. CDR3 length: 14 residues. CDR3 bases: TGTGCCAGTAGTTGGGACAGGTTCACAGATACGCAGTATTTT. Translated, it gives CASSWDRFTDTQYF. Looking up the rest from reference TRBV19 and TRBJ2-3 gives the full variable domain: DGGITQSPKYLFRKEGQNVTLSCEQNLNHDAMYWYRQDPGQGLRLIYYSQIVNDFQKGDIAEGYSVSREKKESFPLTVTSAQKNPTAFYLCASSWDRFTDTQYFGPGTRLTVL.

This clone was counted only a few times. The rearrangement joins TRBV12-5 to TRBJ1-1, with 7 bases that match TRBD1. J lost 0 bases, V lost 0 bases, and 22 bases had no gene match. The CDR3 has 22 amino acids. From germline, CDR1 is LGHNT and CDR2 FRNRAP. DNA for the CDR3: TGTGCTAGTGGTTTGGTACTAGCCCGGACAGGTCCTCGCATTGCCATGAACACTGAAGCTTTCTTT. It codes for CASGLVLARTGPRIAMNTEAFF.

The V gene is TRBV11-3, the J gene TRBJ2-7, with 9 positions matching TRBD1. The ends lost 5 bases at V and 6 bases at J; junction bases unmatched: 11. The CDR3 is 15 residues long. The germline gives CDR1 SGHNT, CDR2 YENEEA. This chain's CDR3 is CASSPNPGQGSEQYF. CDR3 DNA: TGTGCCAGCAGCCCCAACCCGGGACAGGGCTCCGAGCAGTACTTC.

This clone appeared a few times. J is TRBJ1-5 and V is TRBV6-1; 9 nucleotides agree with TRBD1. V lost 7 bases and J lost 7; bases outside the gene matches: 5. The germline V gene encodes CDR1 MNHNS and CDR2 SASEGT. The CDR3 spans 13 residues. CDR3 DNA sequence: TGTGCCAGCAAGGACAGGGGAGCCCAGCCCCAGCATTTT. This codes for CASKDRGAQPQHF.